The TCR beta chain described here comes from a study of shared clonotypes between healthy human individuals. Profiled with immunoSEQ multiplex PCR; TCRdb holds only in-frame clones, not every one. The repertoire has about a million clones, under 80% of them found once; the top ten carry over 1.3%. CDR1 is MNHEY and CDR2 is SVGAGI in the germline V gene. V lost 4 bases, J lost 0 bases, and 13 bases lay in between. The CDR3 is 15 amino acids. The TCR comes from a man aged 18 to 29 in good health. The material sequenced was memory CD4+ T cells sorted from blood. Described subset: CD45RA-negative fraction. The genes are TRBV6-5 and TRBJ2-7; D might be TRBD1 (5 bases). The CDR3 sequence: CASSSNRFISYEQYF. CDR3 DNA sequence: TGTGCCAGCAGTTCTAACAGGTTCATCTCCTACGAGCAGTACTTC.